Shown below are 2 T cell receptor beta chains from a single sample sequenced in a study of blood T cell repertoires in COVID-19. The method was immunoSEQ multiplex PCR; TCRdb's version includes in-frame clones alone and lacks a portion of them. The sample holds 63,000 or so clones; about 90% are singletons and the top ten take approximately 1.5%. Sample: peripheral blood. These receptors were taken from a man in his sixties with acute or convalescent COVID-19.

This clone came up once. V gene TRBV6-5 combines with J gene TRBJ2-7, with 8 bases lining up with TRBD1. With V trimmed by 2 bases and J by 3 bases, 9 bases remained unmatched. Germline lookup yields CDR1 MNHEY and CDR2 SVGAGI. The CDR3 sequence is 16 residues long. CDR3 in amino acids: CASSYLGQGGNYEQYF. The CDR3 DNA follows: TGTGCCAGCAGTTACCTAGGACAGGGTGGTAACTACGAGCAGTACTTC.

This CDR3 reads CASSLRAGGSSYEQYF. The CDR3 DNA reads as TGTGCCAGCAGCTTGAGAGCGGGGGGGAGCTCCTACGAGCAGTACTTC. The chain recombines TRBV7-2 with TRBJ2-7; 10 bases map to TRBD2. The germline V gene has CDR1 SGHTA and CDR2 FQGNSA. This CDR3 is built from 16 residues. V dropped 3 bases and J dropped 0; count of bases not matched to a gene: 5.